This T cell receptor beta chain stems from a study of OX40 agonist ivuxolimab in advanced cancers. The wider study: Melanoma, hepatocellular carcinoma, head and neck or renal cell cancer occurred in dose-escalation patients.

This clone has only one observation. Its antigen is unidentified. Study-wide findings and caveats: Determination of antigen specificity was not performed for the expanded peripheral T cells. Dose levels from 0.1 to 3.0 mg/kg saw CD4+ and CD8+ blood T cells expand clonally by week 6.

The germline gives CDR1 SGHAT, CDR2 FQNNGV. The V gene end was trimmed by 2 bases and the J gene end by 4 bases; junction bases not matched to a gene: 11. This CDR3 is built from 17 residues. The data were produced by immunoSEQ multiplex PCR, yet TCRdb's version contains in-frame clones alone and is incomplete. The sample comprises approximately 33,000 clones, 90% of which are singletons, and about 30% rests with the top ten. Sequencing was performed on CD4+ or CD8+ T cells sorted from blood, taken in a trial of the OX40 agonist ivuxolimab. This TCR was recovered from an adult with an advanced solid tumor such as melanoma, head and neck, liver or kidney cancer. The rearrangement links TRBV11-2 to TRBJ2-5, with 9 bases matching TRBD1. CDR3 coding DNA: TGTGCCAGCAGCTTAAAGGGACAGGGACTTGTCCGAGAGACCCAGTACTTC. It is translated as CASSLKGQGLVRETQYF.